A single TCR beta chain is shown here with its context. Its antigen is as yet unknown. This sample is drawn from a study of T cell responses to AZD1222 COVID-19 vaccine. Study outcomes and limitations: After two AZD1222 doses, spike-specific TCR breadth and depth rose versus day 0. Scientists sampled the repertoires only once the peak T cell response had passed.

Sequencing used immunoSEQ multiplex PCR; TCRdb keeps in-frame clones, though not all of them. The sample carries about 150,000 clones, less than 95% recorded once. Trimming removed 4 bases from V and 2 bases from J, with 8 bases in between. Germline V gene sequence: CDR1 LNHDA, CDR2 SQIVND (reference sequence). The CDR3 sequence is 13 residues long. This chain joins TRBV19 and TRBJ1-2; D remains unclear. The origin of this receptor is an adult in good health. Specimen: peripheral blood, collected on day 0 of AZD1222 vaccination. The DNA for the CDR3 is TGTGCCAGTAGTAACGATCGAAACTATGGCTACACCTTC. Translated, it gives CASSNDRNYGYTF.